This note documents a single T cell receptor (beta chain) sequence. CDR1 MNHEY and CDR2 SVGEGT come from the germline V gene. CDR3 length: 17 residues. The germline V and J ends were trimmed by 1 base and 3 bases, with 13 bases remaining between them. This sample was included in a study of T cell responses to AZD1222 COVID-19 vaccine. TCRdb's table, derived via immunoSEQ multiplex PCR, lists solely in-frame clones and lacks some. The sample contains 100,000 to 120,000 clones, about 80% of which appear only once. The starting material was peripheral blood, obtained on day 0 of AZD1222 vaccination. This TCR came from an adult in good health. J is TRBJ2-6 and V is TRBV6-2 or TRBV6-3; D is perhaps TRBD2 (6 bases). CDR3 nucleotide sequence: TGTGCCAGCAGTTACTTTCCGCAGGGAGGTGGGGCCAACGTCCTGACTTTC. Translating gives CASSYFPQGGGANVLTF.